Below, 6 T cell receptor beta chains from the same sample are listed, as sequenced in a study of OX40 agonist ivuxolimab in advanced cancers. Assay: immunoSEQ multiplex PCR; the TCRdb copy retains only in-frame clones and omits some. The table records 99,000 or so clones, 75% to 95% of them present only once. Sample: CD4+ or CD8+ T cells sorted from blood, taken in a trial of the OX40 agonist ivuxolimab. The receptors originated from an adult with an advanced solid tumor such as melanoma, head and neck, liver or kidney cancer.

The rearrangement joins TRBV30 to TRBJ1-3; D is ambiguous. V was trimmed by 6 bases and J by 0 bases, leaving 6 bases between them. The CDR3 loop spans 12 amino acids. Germline CDR1 is GTSNPN and CDR2 is SVGIG (reference sequence). The CDR3 loop reads CACTGSGNTIYF. CDR3 bases: TGTGCCTGTACCGGCTCTGGAAACACCATATATTTT.

V usage is TRBV5-1 and J usage is TRBJ2-7, with 10 bases fitting TRBD1. V trimming: 1 base; J trimming: 5 bases; junction bases outside the gene matches: 3. The CDR3 sequence is 14 residues long. Germline V gives CDR1 SGHRS, CDR2 YFSETQ. The CDR3 DNA reads as TGCGCCAGCAGCTTGCCGACAGGGGGCCACGAGCAGTACTTC. It translates to CASSLPTGGHEQYF.

This chain links TRBV7-2 with TRBJ1-5, with 7 positions matching TRBD1. Germline V gives CDR1 SGHTA, CDR2 FQGNSA. Trimming cost V 5 bases and J 0 bases; bases outside gene matches: 7. The CDR3 has 16 residues. The CDR3 bases are TGTGCCAGCAGCCCCACAGGGGTTATTAGCAATCAGCCCCAGCATTTT. This sequence encodes CASSPTGVISNQPQHF.

This clone was counted a single time. The chain combines TRBV28 with TRBJ1-1; 9 bases are shared with TRBD1. Losses at the gene ends were 7 bases for V and 4 bases for J; bases not matched to a gene: 10. The germline V gene encodes CDR1 MDHEN and CDR2 SYDVKM. The CDR3 runs to 15 residues. In DNA form, the CDR3 reads TGTGCCAGCAAAGGGGGGGGACAGGGAGGCACTGAAGCTTTCTTT. It encodes CASKGGGQGGTEAFF.

The chain combines TRBV5-1 with TRBJ1-1; D is possibly TRBD1 (6 bases). CDR1 and CDR2 from the germline V gene are SGHRS and YFSETQ. The CDR3 has 15 amino acids. V lost 3 bases to trimming and J lost 0 bases, with 12 bases between them. DNA for the CDR3: TGCGCCAGCAGCTCGGGACATTTAATGAACACTGAAGCTTTCTTT. Its protein product is CASSSGHLMNTEAFF.

The chain recombines TRBV5-1 with TRBJ2-7; D possibly corresponds to TRBD2 (5 bases). Trimming removed 4 bases at V and 5 bases at J, with 16 bases between. This CDR3 has 14 residues. Germline V lookup: CDR1 SGHRS, CDR2 YFSETQ. Written as DNA, the CDR3 is TGCGCCAGCAGCCCAGGACCGGCTAGCAACGAGCAGTACTTC. Translation gives CASSPGPASNEQYF.